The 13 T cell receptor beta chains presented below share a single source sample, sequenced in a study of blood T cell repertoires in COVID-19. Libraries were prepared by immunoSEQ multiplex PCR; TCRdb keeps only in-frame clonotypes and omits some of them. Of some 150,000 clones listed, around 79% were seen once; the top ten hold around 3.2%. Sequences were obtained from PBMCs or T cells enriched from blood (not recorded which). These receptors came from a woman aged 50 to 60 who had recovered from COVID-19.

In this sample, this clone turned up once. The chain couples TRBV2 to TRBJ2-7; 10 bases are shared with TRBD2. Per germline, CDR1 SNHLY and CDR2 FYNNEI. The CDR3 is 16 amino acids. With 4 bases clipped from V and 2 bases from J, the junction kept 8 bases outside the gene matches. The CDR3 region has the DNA TGTGCCAGCAGTGTAGATAGTAGCGGGGGGCCCTACGAGCAGTACTTC. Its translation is CASSVDSSGGPYEQYF.

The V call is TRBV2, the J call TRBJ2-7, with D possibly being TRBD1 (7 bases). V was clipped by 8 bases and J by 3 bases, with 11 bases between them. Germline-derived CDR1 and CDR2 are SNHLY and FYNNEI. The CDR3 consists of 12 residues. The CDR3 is CASAGQIYEQYF. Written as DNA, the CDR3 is TGTGCCAGCGCGGGACAGATCTACGAGCAGTACTTC.

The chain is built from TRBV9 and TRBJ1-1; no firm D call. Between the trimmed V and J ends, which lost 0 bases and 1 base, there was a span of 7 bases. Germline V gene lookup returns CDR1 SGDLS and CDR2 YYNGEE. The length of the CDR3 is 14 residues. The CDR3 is CASSVVGGNTEAFF. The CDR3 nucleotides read TGTGCCAGCAGCGTAGTCGGCGGGAACACTGAAGCTTTCTTT.

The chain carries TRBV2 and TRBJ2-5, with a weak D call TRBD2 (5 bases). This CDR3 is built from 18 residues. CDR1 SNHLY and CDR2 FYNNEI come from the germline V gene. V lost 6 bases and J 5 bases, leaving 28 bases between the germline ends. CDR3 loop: CASRNARPGNRVKETQYF. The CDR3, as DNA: TGTGCCAGCAGGAACGCTAGACCCGGGAACCGTGTTAAGGAGACCCAGTACTTC. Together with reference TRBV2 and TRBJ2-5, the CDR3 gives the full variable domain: EPEVTQTPSHQVTQMGQEVILRCVPISNHLYFYWYRQILGQKVEFLVSFYNNEISEKSEIFDDQFSVERPDGSNFTLKIRSTKLEDSAMYFCASRNARPGNRVKETQYFGPGTRLLVL.

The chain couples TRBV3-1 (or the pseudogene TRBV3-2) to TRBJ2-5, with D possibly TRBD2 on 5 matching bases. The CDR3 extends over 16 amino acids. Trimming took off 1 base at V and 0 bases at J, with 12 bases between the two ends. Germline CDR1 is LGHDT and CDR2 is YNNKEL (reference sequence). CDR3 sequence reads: CASSQAPSRYQETQYF. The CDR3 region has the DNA TGTGCCAGCAGCCAAGCGCCTAGCCGGTACCAAGAGACCCAGTACTTC.

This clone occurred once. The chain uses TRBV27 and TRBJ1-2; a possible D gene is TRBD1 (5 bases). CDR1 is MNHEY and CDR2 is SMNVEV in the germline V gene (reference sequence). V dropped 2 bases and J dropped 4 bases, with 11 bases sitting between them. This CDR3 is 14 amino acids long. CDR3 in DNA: TGTGCCAGCAGTTTAGCAGGGCTCGGCTATGGCTACACCTTC. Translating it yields CASSLAGLGYGYTF.

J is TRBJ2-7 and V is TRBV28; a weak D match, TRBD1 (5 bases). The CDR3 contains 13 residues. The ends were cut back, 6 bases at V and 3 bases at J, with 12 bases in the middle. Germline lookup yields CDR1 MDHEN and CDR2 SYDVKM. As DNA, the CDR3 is TGTGCCAGCAGAGACAGTATGGGCTACGAGCAGTACTTC. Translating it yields CASRDSMGYEQYF. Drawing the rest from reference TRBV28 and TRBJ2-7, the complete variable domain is DVKVTQSSRYLVKRTGEKVFLECVQDMDHENMFWYRQDPGLGLRLIYFSYDVKMKEKGDIPEGYSVSREKKERFSLILESASTNQTSMYLCASRDSMGYEQYFGPGTRLTVT.

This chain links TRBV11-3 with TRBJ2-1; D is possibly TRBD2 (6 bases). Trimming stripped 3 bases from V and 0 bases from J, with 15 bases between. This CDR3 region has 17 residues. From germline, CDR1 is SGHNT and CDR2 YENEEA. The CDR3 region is CASSLGFSGSSYNEQFF. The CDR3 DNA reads TGTGCCAGCAGCTTGGGGTTTAGCGGAAGCTCCTACAATGAGCAGTTCTTC.

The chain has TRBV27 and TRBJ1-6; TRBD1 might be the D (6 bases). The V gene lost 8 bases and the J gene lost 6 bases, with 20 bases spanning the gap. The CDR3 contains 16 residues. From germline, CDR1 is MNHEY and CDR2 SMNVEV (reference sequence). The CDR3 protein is CASQFGPTGPNSPLHF. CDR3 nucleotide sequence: TGTGCCAGCCAGTTCGGGCCGACAGGTCCTAATTCACCCCTCCACTTT.

CDR3 loop: CASSKTGLNYGYTF. CDR3 DNA: TGCGCCAGCAGCAAGACAGGTCTTAACTATGGCTACACCTTC. This chain connects TRBV10-2 to TRBJ1-2; a weak D match, TRBD1 (6 bases). V was trimmed by 6 bases and J by 1 base, leaving 12 bases between them. This CDR3 is 14 amino acids long. Per germline, CDR1 WSHSY and CDR2 SAAADI.

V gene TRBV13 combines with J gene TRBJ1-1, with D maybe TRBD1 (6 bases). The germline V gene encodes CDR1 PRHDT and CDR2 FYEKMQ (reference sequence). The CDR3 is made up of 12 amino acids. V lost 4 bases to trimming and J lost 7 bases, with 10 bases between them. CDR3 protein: CASSYDRSEAFF. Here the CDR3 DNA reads TGTGCCAGCAGCTATGACAGGAGTGAAGCTTTCTTT.

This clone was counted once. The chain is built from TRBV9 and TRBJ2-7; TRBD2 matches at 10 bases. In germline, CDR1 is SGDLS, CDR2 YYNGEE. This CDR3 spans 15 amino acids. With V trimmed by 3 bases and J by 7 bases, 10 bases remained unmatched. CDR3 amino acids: CASSAGTSDPEEQYF. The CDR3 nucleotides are TGTGCCAGCAGCGCCGGGACTAGCGACCCTGAGGAGCAGTACTTC. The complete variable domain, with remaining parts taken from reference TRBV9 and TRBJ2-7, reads DSGVTQTPKHLITATGQRVTLRCSPRSGDLSVYWYQQSLDQGLQFLIQYYNGEERAKGNILERFSAQQFPDLHSELNLSSLELGDSALYFCASSAGTSDPEEQYFGPGTRLTVT.

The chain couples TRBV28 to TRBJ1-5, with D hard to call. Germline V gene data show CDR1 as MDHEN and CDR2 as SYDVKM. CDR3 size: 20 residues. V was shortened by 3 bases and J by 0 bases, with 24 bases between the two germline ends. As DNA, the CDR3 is TGTGCCAGCAGTTTCGACTCTAGTTTGGTATGGCGGCCTAGCAATCAGCCCCAGCATTTT. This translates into CASSFDSSLVWRPSNQPQHF.